The clone carrying this T cell receptor beta chain was observed a single time. This entry is derived from a study of shared clonotypes between healthy human individuals. Per germline, CDR1 MDHEN and CDR2 SYDVKM. The ends lost 0 bases at V and 6 bases at J; junction bases unmatched: 3. The CDR3 extends over 14 amino acids. Several immunoSEQ 96-well plates shared each subset's DNA, each plate a replicate. Unsorted PBMC DNA underwent sequencing on ten immunoSEQ deep assay plates. Data came from immunoSEQ multiplex PCR; TCRdb stores just in-frame clones and leaves some out. The table lists more than 450,000 clones, 79% of them singletons. All donors were healthy HIV-negative adults lacking recent acute infections or vaccinations.

This TCR came from a woman aged 40-49 years in good health. Some clones in this sample may be carry-over from other donors' samples. The chain couples TRBV28 to TRBJ2-7, with TRBD1 matching 9 bases. Sequencing input: PBMCs. The CDR3 DNA follows: TGTGCCAGCAGTTTATGGCGGACAGGGGTCGAGCAGTACTTC. Amino acid sequence: CASSLWRTGVEQYF.